The 5 T cell receptor beta chains presented below share a single source sample, sequenced in a study of blood T cell repertoires in COVID-19. The protocol was immunoSEQ multiplex PCR, while the TCRdb copy is restricted to in-frame clones and leaves out a portion. The sample holds 150,000 to 200,000 clones, 65% to 90% seen once. Sample: peripheral blood. All receptors derive from a man aged 60 to 75 with acute or convalescent COVID-19.

This clone was found once. The CDR3 nucleotides are TGTGCCAGCAGCCAAGAGGGGACCTACAGGGGGCGCCGGACTGAAGCTTTCTTT. Protein product: CASSQEGTYRGRRTEAFF. The chain carries TRBV3-1 (or the pseudogene TRBV3-2) and TRBJ1-1; 9 bases line up with TRBD1. This CDR3 is built from 18 residues. V lost 0 bases to trimming and J lost 5 bases; unmatched junction nucleotides: 13. The germline V gene has CDR1 LGHDT and CDR2 YNNKEL (reference sequence).

This chain links TRBV5-4 with TRBJ2-2, with D perhaps TRBD1 (6 bases). There are 15 residues in the CDR3. The germline V gene encodes CDR1 SGHNT and CDR2 YYREEE (reference sequence). Between the trimmed V and J ends, which lost 4 bases and 1 base, there was a span of 11 bases. The CDR3 sequence is CASSQGQMNTGELFF. The CDR3 DNA follows: TGTGCCAGCAGCCAAGGACAGATGAACACCGGGGAGCTGTTTTTT.

This CDR3 reads CASSLVPGGGGDTQYF. The CDR3 DNA reads TGCGCCAGCAGCTTGGTACCCGGGGGAGGGGGAGATACGCAGTATTTT. This chain joins TRBV5-1 and TRBJ2-3; D perhaps matches TRBD2 (7 bases). Between the trimmed V and J ends, which lost 0 bases and 5 bases, there was a span of 16 bases. Germline loops: CDR1 SGHRS, CDR2 YFSETQ. This CDR3 is 16 amino acids long.

The chain uses TRBV4-1 and TRBJ1-6; no firm D call. The length of the CDR3 is 14 residues. V was cut by 1 base and J by 8 bases, with 9 bases left in between. From germline, CDR1 is MGHRA and CDR2 YSYEKL. CDR3 protein: CASSQVNGDSPLHF. CDR3 nucleotide sequence: TGCGCCAGCAGCCAAGTAAACGGAGATTCACCCCTCCACTTT.

This clone was picked up one time. V and J are TRBV5-1 and TRBJ2-7; 9 nucleotides match TRBD2. V shed 4 bases, J shed 2 bases, and the junction held 4 bases outside the gene matches. Germline V gene data show CDR1 as SGHRS and CDR2 as YFSETQ. The CDR3 loop spans 14 amino acids. This CDR3 is CASSPWTSAYEQYF. DNA of the CDR3: TGCGCCAGCAGCCCCTGGACTAGCGCCTACGAGCAGTACTTC.